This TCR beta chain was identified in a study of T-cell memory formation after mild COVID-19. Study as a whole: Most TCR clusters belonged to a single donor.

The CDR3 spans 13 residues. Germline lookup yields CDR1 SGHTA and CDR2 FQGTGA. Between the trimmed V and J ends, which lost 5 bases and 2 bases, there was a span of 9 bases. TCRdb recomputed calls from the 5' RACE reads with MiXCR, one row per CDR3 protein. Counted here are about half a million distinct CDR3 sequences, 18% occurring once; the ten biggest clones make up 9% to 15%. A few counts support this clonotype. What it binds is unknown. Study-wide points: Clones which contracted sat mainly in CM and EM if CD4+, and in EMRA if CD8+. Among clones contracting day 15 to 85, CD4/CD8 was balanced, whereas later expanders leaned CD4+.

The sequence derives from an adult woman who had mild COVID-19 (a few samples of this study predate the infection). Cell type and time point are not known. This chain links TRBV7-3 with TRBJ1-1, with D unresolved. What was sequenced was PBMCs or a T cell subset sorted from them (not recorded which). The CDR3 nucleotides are TGTGCCAGCAGCCGGGGTATCAACACTGAAGCTTTCTTT. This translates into CASSRGINTEAFF.